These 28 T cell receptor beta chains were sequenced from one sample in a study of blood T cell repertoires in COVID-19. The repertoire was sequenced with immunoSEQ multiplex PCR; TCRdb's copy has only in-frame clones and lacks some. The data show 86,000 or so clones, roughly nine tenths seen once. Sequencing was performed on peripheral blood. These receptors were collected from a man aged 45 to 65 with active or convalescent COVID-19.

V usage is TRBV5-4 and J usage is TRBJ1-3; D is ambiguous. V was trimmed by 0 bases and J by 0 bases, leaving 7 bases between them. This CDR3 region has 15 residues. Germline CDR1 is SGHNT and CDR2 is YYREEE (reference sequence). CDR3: CASSLDGISGNTIYF. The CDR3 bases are TGTGCCAGCAGCTTGGACGGGATCTCTGGAAACACCATATATTTT.

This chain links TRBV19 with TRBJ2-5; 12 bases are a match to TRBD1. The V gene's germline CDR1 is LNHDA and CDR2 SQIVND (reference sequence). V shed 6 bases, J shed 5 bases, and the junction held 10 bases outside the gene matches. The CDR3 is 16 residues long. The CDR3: CASRGDRGRTRETQYF. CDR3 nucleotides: TGTGCCAGTAGGGGGGACAGGGGGCGAACGAGGGAGACCCAGTACTTC.

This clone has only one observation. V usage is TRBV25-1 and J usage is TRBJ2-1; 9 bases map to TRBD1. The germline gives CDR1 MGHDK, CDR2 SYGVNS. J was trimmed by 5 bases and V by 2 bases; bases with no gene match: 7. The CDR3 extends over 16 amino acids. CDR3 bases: TGTGCCAGCAGTGAACCCCGGACAGGGGCGAACAATGAGCAGTTCTTC. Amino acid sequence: CASSEPRTGANNEQFF.

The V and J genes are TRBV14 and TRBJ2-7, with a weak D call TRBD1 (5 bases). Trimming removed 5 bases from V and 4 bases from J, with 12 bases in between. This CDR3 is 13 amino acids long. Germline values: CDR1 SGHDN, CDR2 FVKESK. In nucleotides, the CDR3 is TGTGCCAGCAGCTCGGACACCCAATACGAGCAGTACTTC. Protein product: CASSSDTQYEQYF.

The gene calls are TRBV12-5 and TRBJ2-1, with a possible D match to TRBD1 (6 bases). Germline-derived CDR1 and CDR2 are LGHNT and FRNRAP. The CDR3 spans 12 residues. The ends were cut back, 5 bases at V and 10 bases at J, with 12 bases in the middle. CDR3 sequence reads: CASGAGVGEQFF. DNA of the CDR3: TGTGCTAGTGGTGCAGGGGTTGGAGAGCAGTTCTTC.

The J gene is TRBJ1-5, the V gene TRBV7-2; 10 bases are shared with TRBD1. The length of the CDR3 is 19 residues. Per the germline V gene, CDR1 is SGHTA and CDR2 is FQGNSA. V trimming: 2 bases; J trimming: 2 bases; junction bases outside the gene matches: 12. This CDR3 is CASSLLVGQGISGNQPQHF. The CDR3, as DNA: TGTGCCAGCAGCTTATTAGTGGGACAGGGGATTTCTGGCAATCAGCCCCAGCATTTT.

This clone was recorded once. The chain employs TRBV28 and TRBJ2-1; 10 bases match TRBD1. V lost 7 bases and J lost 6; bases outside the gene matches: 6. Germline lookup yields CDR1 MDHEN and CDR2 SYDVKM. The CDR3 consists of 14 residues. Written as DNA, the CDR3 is TGTGCCAGCACTCCGGGACAGGGGCTCAATGAGCAGTTCTTC. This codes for CASTPGQGLNEQFF.

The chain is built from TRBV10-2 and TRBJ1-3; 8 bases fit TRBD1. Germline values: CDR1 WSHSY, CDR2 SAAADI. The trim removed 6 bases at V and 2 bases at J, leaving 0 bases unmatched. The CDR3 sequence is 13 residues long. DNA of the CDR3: TGCGCCAGCAGCAGGGGGCCTGGAAACACCATATATTTT. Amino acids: CASSRGPGNTIYF.

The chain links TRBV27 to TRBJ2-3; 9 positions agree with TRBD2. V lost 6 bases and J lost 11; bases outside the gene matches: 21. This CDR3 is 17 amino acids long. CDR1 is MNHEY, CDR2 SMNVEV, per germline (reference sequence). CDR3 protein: CASSPAPPSGAPRGQYF. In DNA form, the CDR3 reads TGTGCCAGCAGCCCAGCCCCCCCTAGCGGGGCGCCTCGCGGGCAGTATTTT.

CDR3 DNA: TGCGCCAGCAGCCCCCCGGGGGACACTGAAGCTTTCTTT. Encoded protein: CASSPPGDTEAFF. The rearrangement joins TRBV5-1 to TRBJ1-1; tentatively, D is TRBD1 (5 bases). There are 13 residues in the CDR3. Trimming pared 4 bases from V and 3 bases from J, leaving 10 bases between. CDR1 and CDR2 from the germline V gene are SGHRS and YFSETQ.

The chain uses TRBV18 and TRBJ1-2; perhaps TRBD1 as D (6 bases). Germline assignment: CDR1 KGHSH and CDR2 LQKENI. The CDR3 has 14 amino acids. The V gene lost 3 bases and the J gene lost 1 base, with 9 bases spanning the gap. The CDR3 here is CASSPRQDNYGYTF. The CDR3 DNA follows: TGTGCCAGCTCACCGAGACAGGATAACTATGGCTACACCTTC.

The CDR3 reads CATSSPNQQETQYF. The CDR3, as DNA: TGTGCCACCAGTAGTCCGAATCAACAGGAGACCCAGTACTTC. The chain combines TRBV24-1 with TRBJ2-5; D not resolved. This CDR3 region has 14 residues. Germline V gene sequence: CDR1 KGHDR, CDR2 SFDVKD. The V gene lost 6 bases and the J gene lost 5 bases, with 15 bases spanning the gap.

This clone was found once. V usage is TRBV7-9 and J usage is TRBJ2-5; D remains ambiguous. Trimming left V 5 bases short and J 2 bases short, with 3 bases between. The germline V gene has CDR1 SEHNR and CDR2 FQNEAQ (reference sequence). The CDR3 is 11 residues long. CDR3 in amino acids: CASSPQETQYF. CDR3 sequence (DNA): TGTGCCAGCAGCCCGCAAGAGACCCAGTACTTC.

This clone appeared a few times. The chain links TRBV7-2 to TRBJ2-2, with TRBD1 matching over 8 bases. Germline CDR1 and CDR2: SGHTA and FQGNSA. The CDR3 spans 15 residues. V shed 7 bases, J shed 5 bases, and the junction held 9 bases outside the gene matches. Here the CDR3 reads CASNVPGQETGELFF. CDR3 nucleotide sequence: TGTGCCAGCAATGTACCGGGACAGGAGACCGGGGAGCTGTTTTTT.

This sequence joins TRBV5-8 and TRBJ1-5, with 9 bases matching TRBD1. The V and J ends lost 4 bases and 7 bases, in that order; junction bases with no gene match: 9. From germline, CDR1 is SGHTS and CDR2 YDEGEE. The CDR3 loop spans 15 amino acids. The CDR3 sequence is CASSPRGGTGQPQHF. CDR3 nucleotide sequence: TGTGCCAGCAGCCCCAGGGGGGGGACAGGGCAGCCCCAGCATTTT.

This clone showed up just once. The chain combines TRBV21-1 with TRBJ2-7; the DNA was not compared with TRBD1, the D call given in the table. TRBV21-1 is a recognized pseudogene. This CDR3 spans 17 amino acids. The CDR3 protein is CASSDSQARGVSYEQYF. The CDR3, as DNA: TGTGCCAGCAGCGATTCCCAAGCCAGGGGAGTTTCCTACGAGCAGTACTTC.

As DNA, the CDR3 is TGTGCCAGCAGCTTAATGGGGCCCAATTCACCCCTCCACTTT. Residues: CASSLMGPNSPLHF. This chain connects TRBV7-6 to TRBJ1-6; D might be TRBD1 (5 bases). Germline loops: CDR1 SGHVS, CDR2 FNYEAQ. The CDR3 covers 14 residues. The V gene lost 2 bases and the J gene lost 7 bases, with 9 bases spanning the gap.

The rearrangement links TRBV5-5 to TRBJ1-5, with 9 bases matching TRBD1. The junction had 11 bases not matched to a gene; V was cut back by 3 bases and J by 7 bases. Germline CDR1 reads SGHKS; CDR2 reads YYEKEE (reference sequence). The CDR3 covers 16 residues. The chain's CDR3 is CASSWGRQGGGQPQHF. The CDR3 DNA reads TGTGCCAGCAGCTGGGGGAGACAGGGGGGAGGGCAGCCCCAGCATTTT.

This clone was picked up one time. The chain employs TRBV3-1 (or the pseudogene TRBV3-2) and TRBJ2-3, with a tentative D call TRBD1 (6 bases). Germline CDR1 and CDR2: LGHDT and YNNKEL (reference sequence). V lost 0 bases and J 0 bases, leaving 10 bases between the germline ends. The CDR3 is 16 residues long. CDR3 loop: CASSQDPGASTDTQYF. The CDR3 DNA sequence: TGTGCCAGCAGCCAAGATCCAGGGGCCAGCACAGATACGCAGTATTTT.

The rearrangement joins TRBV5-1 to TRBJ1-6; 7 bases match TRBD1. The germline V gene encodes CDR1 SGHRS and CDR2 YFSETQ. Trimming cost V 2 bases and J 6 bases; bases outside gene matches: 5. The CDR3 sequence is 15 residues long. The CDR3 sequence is CASSLDRAANSPLHF. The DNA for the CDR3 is TGCGCCAGCAGCTTAGACAGGGCTGCTAATTCACCCCTCCACTTT.

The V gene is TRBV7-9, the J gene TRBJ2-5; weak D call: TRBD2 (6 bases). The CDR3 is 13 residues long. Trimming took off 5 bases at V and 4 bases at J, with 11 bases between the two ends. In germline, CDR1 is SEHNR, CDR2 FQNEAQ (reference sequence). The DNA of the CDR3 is TGTGCCAGCAGCCAGGGAGGTGTAGAGACCCAGTACTTC. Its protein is CASSQGGVETQYF.

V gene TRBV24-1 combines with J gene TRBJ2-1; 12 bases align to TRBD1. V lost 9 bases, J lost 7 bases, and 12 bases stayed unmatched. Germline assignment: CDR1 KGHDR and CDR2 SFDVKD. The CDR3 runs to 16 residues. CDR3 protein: CATSRGPGQGANEQFF. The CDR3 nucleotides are TGTGCCACCTCCAGGGGGCCGGGACAGGGGGCTAATGAGCAGTTCTTC.

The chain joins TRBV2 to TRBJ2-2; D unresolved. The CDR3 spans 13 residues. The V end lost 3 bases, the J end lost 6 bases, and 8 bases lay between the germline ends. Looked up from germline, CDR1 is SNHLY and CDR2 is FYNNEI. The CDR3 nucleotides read TGTGCCAGCAGTGAGTTACAGCCCGGGGAGCTGTTTTTT. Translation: CASSELQPGELFF.

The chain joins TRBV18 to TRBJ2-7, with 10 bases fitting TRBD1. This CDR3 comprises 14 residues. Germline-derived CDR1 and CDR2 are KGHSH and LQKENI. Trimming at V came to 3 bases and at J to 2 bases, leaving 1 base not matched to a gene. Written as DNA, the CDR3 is TGTGCCAGCTCACCCGGACAGGGGGCCTACGAGCAGTACGTC. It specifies CASSPGQGAYEQYV.

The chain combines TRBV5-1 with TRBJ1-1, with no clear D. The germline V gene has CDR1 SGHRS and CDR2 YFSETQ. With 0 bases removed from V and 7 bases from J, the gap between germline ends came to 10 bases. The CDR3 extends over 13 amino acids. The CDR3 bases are TGCGCCAGCAGCTTGGCCGGGGTGAGTGAAGCTTTCTTT. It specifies CASSLAGVSEAFF.

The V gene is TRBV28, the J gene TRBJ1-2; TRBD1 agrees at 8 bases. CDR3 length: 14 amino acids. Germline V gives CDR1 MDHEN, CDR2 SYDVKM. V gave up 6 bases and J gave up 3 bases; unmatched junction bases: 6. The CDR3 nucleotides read TGTGCCAGCAGAACTGGACAGGGCGACTATGGCTACACCTTC. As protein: CASRTGQGDYGYTF.

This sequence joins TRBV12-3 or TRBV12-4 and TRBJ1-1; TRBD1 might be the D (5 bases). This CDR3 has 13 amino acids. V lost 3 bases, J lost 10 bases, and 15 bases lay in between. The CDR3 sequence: CASSFTGGVGAFF. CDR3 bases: TGTGCCAGCAGTTTTACGGGAGGGGTTGGAGCTTTCTTT.

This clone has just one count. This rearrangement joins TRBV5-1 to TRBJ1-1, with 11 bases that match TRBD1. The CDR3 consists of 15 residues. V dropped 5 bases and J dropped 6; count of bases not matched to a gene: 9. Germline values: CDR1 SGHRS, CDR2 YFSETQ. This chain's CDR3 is CASSPSGTGGSEAFF. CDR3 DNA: TGCGCCAGCAGTCCTTCCGGGACAGGGGGGTCTGAAGCTTTCTTT.